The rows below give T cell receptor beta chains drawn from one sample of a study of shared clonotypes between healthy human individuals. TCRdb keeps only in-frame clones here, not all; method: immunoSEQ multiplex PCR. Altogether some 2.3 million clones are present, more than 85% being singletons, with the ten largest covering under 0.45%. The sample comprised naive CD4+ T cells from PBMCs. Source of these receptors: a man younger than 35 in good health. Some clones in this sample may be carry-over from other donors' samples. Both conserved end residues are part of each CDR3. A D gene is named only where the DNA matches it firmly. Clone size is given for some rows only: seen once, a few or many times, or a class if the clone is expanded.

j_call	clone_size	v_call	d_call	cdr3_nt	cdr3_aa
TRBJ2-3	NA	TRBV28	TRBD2	TGTGCCAGCAGCTACCCGGGGGGAAGTATAGATACGCAGTATTTT	CASSYPGGSIDTQYF
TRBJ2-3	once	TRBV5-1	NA	TGCGCCAGCAGCCGGTCTGGGGACGCTAGCACAGATACGCAGTATTTT	CASSRSGDASTDTQYF
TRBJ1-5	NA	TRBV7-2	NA	TGTGCCAGCAGCTTAGCGGGGCAGCCCCAGCATTTT	CASSLAGQPQHF
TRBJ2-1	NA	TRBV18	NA	TGTGCCAGCTCACCTCCCAGGAAGAGCTCCTACAATGAGCAGTTCTTC	CASSPPRKSSYNEQFF
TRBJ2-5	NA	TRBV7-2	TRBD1	TGTGCCAGCAGCCTACAACGGGGACAGGGGGCCCAGTACTTC	CASSLQRGQGAQYF
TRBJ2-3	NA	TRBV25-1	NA	TGTGCCAGCAGTGAATCATGGGGGAAGGGGAGCACAGATACGCAGTATTTT	CASSESWGKGSTDTQYF
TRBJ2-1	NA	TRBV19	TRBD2	TGTGCCAGTAGTCCCGGACTAGCGGATGAGCAGTTCTTC	CASSPGLADEQFF
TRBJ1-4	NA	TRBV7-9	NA	TGTGCCAGCAGCTTAACCGGGGGCCGAGAAAAACTGTTTTTT	CASSLTGGREKLFF
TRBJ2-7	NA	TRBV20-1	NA	TGCAGTGCTCTAAGGGGCTACGAGCAGTACTTC	CSALRGYEQYF
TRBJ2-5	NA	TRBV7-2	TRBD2	TGTGCCAGCAGTCATAGGGGAGGGGCCCACCAAGAGACCCAGTACTTC	CASSHRGGAHQETQYF
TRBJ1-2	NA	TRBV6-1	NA	TGTGCCAGCAGTTGGACGGAGGAAGATGGCTACACCTTC	CASSWTEEDGYTF
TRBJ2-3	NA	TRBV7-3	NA	TGTGCCAACCCAGAAAGGAATGGCACAGATACGCAGTATTTT	CANPERNGTDTQYF
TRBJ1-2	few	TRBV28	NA	TGTGCCAGCAGTTCAGGGGTGGGTGGCTACACCTTC	CASSSGVGGYTF
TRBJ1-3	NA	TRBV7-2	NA	TGTGCCAGCAGCCCGTCACAGATTCTGGGAAACACCATATATTTT	CASSPSQILGNTIYF
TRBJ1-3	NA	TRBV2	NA	TGTGCCAGCAGTAGCACAGAAAACACCATATATTTT	CASSSTENTIYF
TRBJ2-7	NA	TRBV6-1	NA	TGTGCCAGCAGTGTTTATGGAGGGGCCGAGCAGTACTTC	CASSVYGGAEQYF
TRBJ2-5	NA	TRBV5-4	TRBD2	TGTGCCAGCAGCCAGACTAGCGGGAGCATAAAGACCCAGTACTTC	CASSQTSGSIKTQYF
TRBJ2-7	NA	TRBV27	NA	TGTGCCAGCAGTAAACAGGGTTACGAGCAGTACTTC	CASSKQGYEQYF